This TCR beta chain was documented in a study of T-cell memory formation after mild COVID-19 (dated by TCRdb to about 2021). For the study in its entirety: Most TCR sequence clusters were specific to one of the two donors. Longitudinal TCRalpha and TCRbeta repertoire sequencing tracked T-cell clones expanding and contracting after mild COVID-19 in a couple of donors. The cohort was made up of two young adult volunteers, one female and one male, who were previously healthy.

Ficoll-Paque density gradient centrifugation was used to isolate PBMCs. The CDR3 runs 14 residues from the cysteine to the phenylalanine. Only the CDR3 portion is preserved as DNA: 42 bases, with reading frame beginning at the first base. The germline V gene encodes CDR1 MRHNA and CDR2 SNTAGT. The junction shows trimming of 4 bases on V and 6 bases on J, and the gene matches do not reach 6 bases of it. What the work shows at the level of the full study, not this receptor alone: Contracting CD4+ clones were found mainly in CM and EM memory subsets, while CD8+ clones were enriched in EMRA. Some responding clones were detected in pre-infection memory, which suggested that pre-existing cross-reactive memory T cells had joined the SARS-CoV-2 response. From day 15 to 85, contracting clones showed balanced CD4/CD8 phenotypes, whereas a second wave of clones that expanded from day 15 to 37 leaned towards CD4+. The study covered only a couple of mild cases, and larger cohorts including severe cases with pre-infection samples were considered necessary. SARS-CoV-2 specificity was not confirmed for the second-wave clones peaking on day 37.

Sequenced on an Illumina NovaSeq 6000. cDNA libraries for TCRalpha and TCRbeta were prepared by 5'RACE using constant-segment primers, with sample barcodes and unique molecular identifiers added. RNA was extracted from every sample with Trizol reagent. Library amplification was performed in two PCR steps, and a second sample barcode and Illumina TruSeq adapters were introduced in the second step. Sequencing of libraries was performed on an Illumina NovaSeq with 2 x 150 bp paired-end reads. As for the authors' bioinformatics: Demultiplexing of reads and collapsing into UMI-guided consensus sequences were performed with migec v1.2.7. Using mixcr v2.1.11, the UMI consensuses were aligned to TRA and TRB V and J templates and assembled into clonotypes. Clonotypes were classified as expanded or contracted when called significant by both edgeR and NoisET, with noise models trained on biological replicates. For edgeR calls, the cutoffs were a false discovery rate-adjusted p below 0.01 and a log2 fold-change threshold of 1. As an exploratory analysis of dynamics, max-normalized trajectories of the 1000 most abundant clonotypes were examined with PCA combined with hierarchical clustering. Each responding clone was given a CD4 or CD8 phenotype based on the CD4+ and CD8+ repertoires, which had been sequenced separately. In TCRdb, the public reads were trimmed at Q25 with fastp and aligned with MiXCR, with productive beta chains retained. Rows with a matching CDR3 protein are joined into one entry that keeps the most common DNA and genes. TCRdb, rather than the study authors, made the V and J calls. The sample has under 90,000 distinct CDR3 sequences on record, roughly 13% of them singletons. The ten top clones hold 30% to 35% of the sample.

This clonotype turned up a few times. Its antigen remains unidentified. No quality values exist for individual bases; no much larger clone is one base distant. Sequenced material: PBMCs or a T cell subset sorted from them (not recorded which). This sequence originates from an adult woman who had mild COVID-19 (a few samples of this study predate the infection). The sample titles of this study are shuffled in the database, so cell type and time point are left out; the donor was told from shared clones. The sequence is built from TRBV6-4 and TRBJ2-1, with TRBD1 matching 7 junction bases. The CDR3 region reads CASSGGTDPNEQFF. The DNA sequence is TGTGCCAGCAGTGGGGGGACAGACCCCAATGAGCAGTTCTTC.